This TCR beta chain originates from a study of shared clonotypes between healthy human individuals. Positive CCR7 selection of CD45RO-negative cells yielded the naive CD8 cells, and terminally differentiated effector memory CD45RA+ cells were excluded. Trimming pared 0 bases from V and 4 bases from J, leaving 15 bases between. Germline CDR1 MGHRA, CDR2 YSYEKL. The CDR3 contains 16 residues. Sequencing used immunoSEQ multiplex PCR; TCRdb keeps in-frame clones, though not all of them. The data show over 2,000,000 clones, with roughly 95% seen just once and around 1.7% held by the top ten. The gene calls are TRBV4-1 and TRBJ1-2, with D unresolved. Sequenced: naive CD8+ T cells from PBMCs. The clonotype was recovered from a young man in good health. Some clones in this sample may be carry-over from other donors' samples. The CDR3 coding sequence is TGCGCCAGCAGCCAAGATGCAAGGGAGCGACTCTATGGCTACACCTTC. It encodes CASSQDARERLYGYTF.